This is a list of T cell receptor beta chains from one sample in a study of early T cells in non-severe SARS-CoV-2 infection. TCRdb fed the 5' RACE reads into MiXCR, producing one record per CDR3 protein. The sample shows approximately 40,000 distinct CDR3 sequences, roughly 9.7% of them seen only once. The sequenced material came from whole blood. Source of these receptors: an adult who was a healthcare worker with PCR-confirmed SARS-CoV-2 infection or an uninfected control (not recorded which). Both conserved end residues are part of each CDR3. A D gene is named only where the DNA matches it firmly. Size values are once, few and many counts, or a class for expanded clones, and some rows have none.

d_call	j_call	v_call	clone_size	cdr3_nt	cdr3_aa
TRBD2	TRBJ2-1	TRBV7-2	many	TGTGCCAGCAGCTTACAAGCGGGGGCTAATGAGCAGTTCTTC	CASSLQAGANEQFF
TRBD1	TRBJ2-7	TRBV7-8	many	TGTGCCAGCAGCCCGACAGGGCTTCCCTACGAGCAGTACTTC	CASSPTGLPYEQYF
-	TRBJ2-3	TRBV19	-	TGTGCCAGTAGTAGTTCGATCACAGATACGCAGTATTTT	CASSSSITDTQYF
-	TRBJ2-2	TRBV29-1	many	TGCAGCGTTGAAGAATCTGGGGACACCGGGGAGCTGTTTTTT	CSVEESGDTGELFF
-	TRBJ1-5	TRBV7-9	many	TGTGCCAGCAGCTTAGACGACAGGCCGAACAATCAGCCCCAGCATTTT	CASSLDDRPNNQPQHF
-	TRBJ2-3	TRBV20-1	-	TGCAGTGCTAGAGAAAACAGGGCTAGCACAGATACGCAGTATTTT	CSARENRASTDTQYF
-	TRBJ1-5	TRBV28	many	TGTGCCAGCAGTTTAGCTTCGGGGCAGGGTACCCAGCATTTT	CASSLASGQGTQHF
-	TRBJ2-1	TRBV20-1	many	TGCAGTGCTCGCCGCAGGGGCCGTTTTGATGAGCAGTTCTTC	CSARRRGRFDEQFF
-	TRBJ1-5	TRBV20-1	many	TGCAGTGCTAGGCCCAGTGGCGGTCAGCCCCAGCATTTT	CSARPSGGQPQHF
-	TRBJ1-5	TRBV11-2	many	TGTGCCAGCAGCCGTACAGGGAATCAGCCCCAGCATTTT	CASSRTGNQPQHF
-	TRBJ2-7	TRBV5-6	-	TGTGCCAGCAGCCAGGGGACTCCGGGGCAGTACTTC	CASSQGTPGQYF
TRBD2	TRBJ2-3	TRBV7-8	-	TGTGCCAGCAGCCCAGGACTAGCGGGGGGCACAGATACGCAGTATTTT	CASSPGLAGGTDTQYF
-	TRBJ1-5	TRBV7-2	many	TGTGCCAGCAGCTTAGAAAGGAGAGCTCAGCCCCAGCATTTT	CASSLERRAQPQHF
-	TRBJ2-2	TRBV19	-	TGTGCCAGTAGCCCCGGGCCTTACACCGGGGAGCTGTTTTTT	CASSPGPYTGELFF